These 2 T cell receptor beta chains were all obtained from the same sample, sequenced in a study of human T cells and chemical hapten exposure. TCRdb re-called the RACE reads through MiXCR, storing one row per CDR3 protein. This sample has about 360,000 distinct CDR3 sequences, with around 7% found just once. Time point given: patch test 1, 2 weeks after DPC sensitization. Described treatment: therapeutic diphenylcyclopropenone sensitization with weekly scalp DPC. The source material was whole blood, sampled in connection with sensitization to the hapten diphenylcyclopropenone (DPC). The receptor set was obtained from a woman between 18 and 29 years old with alopecia areata. Some clones in this sample may be carry-over from other donors' samples.

This clonotype came up a few times. The rearrangement uses TRBV28 and TRBJ1-1; D is unclear. The ends were cut back, 1 base at V and 0 bases at J, with 12 bases in the middle. This CDR3 contains 16 residues. CDR1 and CDR2 from the germline V gene are MDHEN and SYDVKM. CDR3 coding DNA: TGTGCCAGCAGTTTATACCCCCGAGGAGTGAACACTGAAGCTTTCTTT. Its translation is CASSLYPRGVNTEAFF.

This sequence joins TRBV6-6 and TRBJ1-3, with D possibly TRBD1 on 6 matching bases. This CDR3 is built from 18 residues. V lost 6 bases to trimming and J lost 0 bases, with 21 bases between them. Germline V gives CDR1 MNHNY, CDR2 SVGAGI (reference sequence). CDR3 protein: CASRNRDKGGLSGNTIYF. For the CDR3, the DNA is TGTGCCAGCAGAAACCGGGACAAGGGGGGACTCTCTGGAAACACCATATATTTT.